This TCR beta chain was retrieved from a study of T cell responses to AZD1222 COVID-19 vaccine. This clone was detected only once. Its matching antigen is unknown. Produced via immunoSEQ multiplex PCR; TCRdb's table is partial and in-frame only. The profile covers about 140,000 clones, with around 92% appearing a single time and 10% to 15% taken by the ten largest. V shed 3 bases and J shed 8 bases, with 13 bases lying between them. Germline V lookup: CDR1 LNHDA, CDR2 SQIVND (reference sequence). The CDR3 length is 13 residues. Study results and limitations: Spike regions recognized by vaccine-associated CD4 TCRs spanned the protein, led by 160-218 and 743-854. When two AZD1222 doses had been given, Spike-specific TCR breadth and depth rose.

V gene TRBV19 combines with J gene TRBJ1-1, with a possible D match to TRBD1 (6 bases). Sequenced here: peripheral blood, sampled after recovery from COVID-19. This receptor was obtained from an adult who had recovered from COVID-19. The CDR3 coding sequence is TGTGCCAGTAGTATGTCAGGGGCCGGGGAAGCTTTCTTT. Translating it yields CASSMSGAGEAFF. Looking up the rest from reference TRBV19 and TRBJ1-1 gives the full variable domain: DGGITQSPKYLFRKEGQNVTLSCEQNLNHDAMYWYRQDPGQGLRLIYYSQIVNDFQKGDIAEGYSVSREKKESFPLTVTSAQKNPTAFYLCASSMSGAGEAFFGQGTRLTVV.